The 26 T cell receptor beta chains reported below all come from one sample, sequenced in a study of beta chain features in type 1 diabetes. Study-wide results and limits: In all four CD4+ subsets, TCRB CDR3 length was significantly, moderately reduced in type 1 diabetes.

Expressed TCRB transcripts were sequenced, since all the RNA that had been isolated was reverse transcribed. Profiling relied on immunoSEQ multiplex PCR, and the TCRdb table lists in-frame clones only, not all of them. The sample contains over 150,000 clones, about 8.3% of which appear only once. These receptors' targets are unknown. The sequenced material came from central memory CD4+ T cells from blood. The receptors derive from a woman aged 18-29 years with type 1 diabetes.

The CDR3 is CASSPRRDNEKLFF. In DNA form, the CDR3 reads TGTGCCAGCTCCCCGAGACGGGATAATGAAAAACTGTTTTTT. The chain recombines TRBV18 with TRBJ1-4; D uncertain. This CDR3 has 14 amino acids. Germline CDR1 is KGHSH and CDR2 is LQKENI. Trimming pared 6 bases from V and 4 bases from J, leaving 12 bases between. The full variable domain, in which reference TRBV18 and TRBJ1-4 provide the parts outside the CDR3, is NAGVMQNPRHLVRRRGQEARLRCSPMKGHSHVYWYRQLPEEGLKFMVYLQKENIIDESGMPKERFSAEFPKEGPSILRIQQVVRGDSAAYFCASSPRRDNEKLFFGSGTQLSVL.

The chain couples TRBV29-1 to TRBJ2-1; TRBD2 agrees at 13 bases. Germline loops: CDR1 SQVTM, CDR2 ANQGSEA. Losses at the gene ends were 4 bases for V and 4 bases for J; bases not matched to a gene: 10. CDR3 size: 17 residues. In DNA, the CDR3 is TGCAGCGTTGGAGGATTAGGACTAGCGGGAGTTTACAATGAGCAGTTCTTC. Encoded protein: CSVGGLGLAGVYNEQFF.

Concerning this clone: One end of the junction varies from germline; a read error may be responsible. The rearrangement joins TRBV30 to TRBJ2-7; a weak D match, TRBD1 (6 bases). CDR1 is GTSNPN, CDR2 SVGIG, per germline (reference sequence). CDR3 length equals 14 residues. The CDR3 DNA sequence: TGTGCCTGCCCCAGGACAGCTACCTCCCACGAGCAGTACTTC. Translating it yields CACPRTATSHEQYF.

This chain links TRBV6-1 with TRBJ1-2; weak D call: TRBD1 (6 bases). Trimming pared 3 bases from V and 7 bases from J, leaving 15 bases between. The CDR3 is 14 amino acids. Germline V gene lookup returns CDR1 MNHNS and CDR2 SASEGT. The CDR3, as DNA: TGTGCCAGCAGTGAGGGGGCCAGGGTCGTTGGCTACACCTTC. Translation: CASSEGARVVGYTF.

This clone was counted only a few times. This chain links TRBV5-6 with TRBJ2-2; TRBD2 aligns across 7 bases. CDR1 SGHDT and CDR2 YYEEEE come from the germline V gene. The CDR3 extends over 17 amino acids. V shed 0 bases and J 0 bases; nucleotides not matched to a gene: 5. The CDR3 DNA follows: TGTGCCAGCAGCTTGGGTTATCGGGGGGCGAACACCGGGGAGCTGTTTTTT. It specifies CASSLGYRGANTGELFF.

This clone was picked up many times. J is TRBJ2-1 and V is TRBV7-2; D not resolved. Germline V CDR1 and CDR2: SGHTA, FQGNSA. The CDR3 has 13 amino acids. V was shortened by 4 bases and J by 0 bases, with 4 bases between the two germline ends. DNA of the CDR3: TGTGCCAGCAGCTCTCGCTCCTACAATGAGCAGTTCTTC. As protein: CASSSRSYNEQFF.

This sequence joins TRBV5-1 and TRBJ2-1; perhaps TRBD2 as D (5 bases). Germline CDR1 reads SGHRS; CDR2 reads YFSETQ. This CDR3 has 12 amino acids. V was clipped by 1 base and J by 9 bases, with 8 bases between them. CDR3 DNA sequence: TGCGCCAGCAGCTTGCTAGCCGGTGAGCAGTTCTTC. Amino acid sequence: CASSLLAGEQFF.

This clone was counted only a few times. The V gene is TRBV5-1, the J gene TRBJ2-1, with a weak D call TRBD1 (5 bases). The V and J ends lost 5 bases and 8 bases respectively, with 14 bases between them. This CDR3 is 13 amino acids long. Germline CDR1 reads SGHRS; CDR2 reads YFSETQ. The CDR3 loop is CASRHDRGYEQFF. The CDR3 DNA is TGCGCCAGCAGGCACGATAGGGGTTATGAGCAGTTCTTC. Filled out from reference TRBV5-1 and TRBJ2-1, the complete variable domain reads KAGVTQTPRYLIKTRGQQVTLSCSPISGHRSVSWYQQTPGQGLQFLFEYFSETQRNKGNFPGRFSGRQFSNSRSEMNVSTLELGDSALYLCASRHDRGYEQFFGPGTRLTVL.

This clone was seen only a few times. The V gene is TRBV19, the J gene TRBJ2-3, with 8 bases lining up with TRBD2. CDR1 is LNHDA and CDR2 is SQIVND in the germline V gene (reference sequence). CDR3 length: 14 residues. V gave up 6 bases and J gave up 3 bases; unmatched junction bases: 5. The CDR3 region is CASRSGSRTDTQYF. The DNA for the CDR3 is TGTGCCAGTAGAAGCGGGAGTCGTACAGATACGCAGTATTTT.

This clone was counted only a few times. The J gene is TRBJ1-1, the V gene TRBV7-8; 8 nucleotides line up with TRBD1. The germline V gene has CDR1 SGHVS and CDR2 FQNEAQ. Losses at the gene ends were 5 bases for V and 4 bases for J; bases not matched to a gene: 6. The CDR3 spans 14 residues. Here the CDR3 DNA reads TGTGCCAGCAGCGAGGACAGGGAAATCACTGAAGCTTTCTTT. Its translation: CASSEDREITEAFF. Looking up the rest from reference TRBV7-8 and TRBJ1-1 gives the full variable domain: GAGVSQSPRYKVAKRGQDVALRCDPISGHVSLFWYQQALGQGPEFLTYFQNEAQLDKSGLPSDRFFAERPEGSVSTLKIQRTQQEDSAVYLCASSEDREITEAFFGQGTRLTVV.

The genes are TRBV11-3 and TRBJ1-1; the match to TRBD1 covers 8 bases. The V segment lost 5 bases and the J segment 3 bases; nucleotides outside the gene matches: 2. Per the germline V gene, CDR1 is SGHNT and CDR2 is YENEEA. This CDR3 is built from 13 residues. The DNA for the CDR3 is TGTGCCAGCAGCGGACAGGGCGACACTGAAGCTTTCTTT. Translated: CASSGQGDTEAFF.

This clone was picked up a small number of times. The chain uses TRBV14 and TRBJ1-1; no firm D call. Trimming cost V 1 base and J 3 bases, with 3 bases left between them. This CDR3 spans 12 amino acids. Germline lookup yields CDR1 SGHDN and CDR2 FVKESK. CDR3 sequence reads: CASSQVYTEAFF. CDR3 nucleotides: TGTGCCAGCAGCCAAGTCTACACTGAAGCTTTCTTT.

The chain is built from TRBV2 and TRBJ1-6, with D unclear. CDR1 is SNHLY and CDR2 is FYNNEI in the germline V gene. This CDR3 contains 14 residues. V lost 8 bases, J lost 6 bases, and 14 bases lay in between. CDR3 loop: CASGRASSNSPLHF. The CDR3 nucleotides read TGTGCCAGCGGCCGAGCTAGTAGTAATTCACCCCTCCACTTT.

CDR3 protein: CANGDRNQETQYF. CDR3 sequence (DNA): TGTGCCAACGGGGACAGGAACCAAGAGACCCAGTACTTC. The V and J genes are TRBV7-9 and TRBJ2-5; 8 positions match TRBD1. The CDR3 totals 13 residues. J gave up 0 bases and V 10 bases, and 4 bases lay outside the gene matches. Germline V gene sequence: CDR1 SEHNR, CDR2 FQNEAQ (reference sequence).

There are a few counts of this clone. J is TRBJ2-1 and V is TRBV28; tentatively, D is TRBD2 (6 bases). Trimming shortened V by 7 bases and J by 8 bases, and 21 bases separated the two germline ends. Germline loops: CDR1 MDHEN, CDR2 SYDVKM. The CDR3 consists of 15 residues. The CDR3 protein is CASTLLPGGSDEQFF. The CDR3 DNA is TGTGCCAGCACCCTTCTTCCCGGAGGGTCGGATGAGCAGTTCTTC.

The table lists this clone with a few counts. This chain connects TRBV6-1 to TRBJ2-2, with D uncertain. V was shortened by 0 bases and J by 9 bases, with 5 bases between the two germline ends. The CDR3 is 12 amino acids. Germline assignment: CDR1 MNHNS and CDR2 SASEGT. The CDR3 sequence: CASSEARRELFF. The CDR3 region has the DNA TGTGCCAGCAGTGAAGCGCGGAGGGAGCTGTTTTTT.

The chain carries TRBV7-2 and TRBJ1-1; D gene uncertain. CDR1 and CDR2 (germline): SGHTA, FQGNSA. CDR3 length: 15 residues. Trimming removed 5 bases at V and 4 bases at J, with 17 bases between. Here the CDR3 reads CASSQELRVRTEAFF. In nucleotides, the CDR3 is TGTGCCAGCAGCCAAGAGCTGCGGGTACGCACTGAAGCTTTCTTT.

This clone came up a few times. The CDR3 nucleotides are TGTGCCAGCAGCACCGAAGGGGTTGGCGAGCAGTACTTC. It is translated as CASSTEGVGEQYF. This rearrangement joins TRBV11-2 to TRBJ2-7, with a weak D call TRBD1 (5 bases). V was cut by 5 bases and J by 6 bases, with 14 bases left in between. CDR1 and CDR2 (germline): SGHAT, FQNNGV. The CDR3 is 13 amino acids.

The rearrangement links TRBV7-2 to TRBJ2-7, with 7 nucleotides matching TRBD1. The germline V gene has CDR1 SGHTA and CDR2 FQGNSA. Trimming cost V 3 bases and J 2 bases; bases outside gene matches: 7. The CDR3 has 15 amino acids. Here the CDR3 reads CASSFKLDRAYEQYF. DNA for the CDR3: TGTGCCAGCAGCTTTAAACTCGACAGGGCCTACGAGCAGTACTTC.

This clone was observed a single time. V and J are TRBV9 and TRBJ1-1; maybe TRBD1 (6 bases). The CDR3 loop spans 14 amino acids. CDR1 and CDR2 (germline): SGDLS, YYNGEE. The ends were cut back, 5 bases at V and 1 base at J, with 12 bases in the middle. Here the CDR3 reads CASSWGTRNTEAFF. As DNA, the CDR3 is TGTGCCAGCAGTTGGGGGACAAGGAACACTGAAGCTTTCTTT.

This clone was found a few times. This chain uses TRBV7-9 with TRBJ2-7, with D uncertain. This CDR3 is built from 13 residues. The germline V gene encodes CDR1 SEHNR and CDR2 FQNEAQ (reference sequence). Trimming took 5 bases from V and 2 from J, leaving 10 bases between them. Written as DNA, the CDR3 is TGTGCCAGCAGCCCCGAGATTACCTACGAGCAGTACTTC. Protein sequence: CASSPEITYEQYF.

This clone came up a few times. V usage is TRBV7-2 and J usage is TRBJ2-5; D possibly corresponds to TRBD1 (6 bases). CDR1 and CDR2 (germline): SGHTA, FQGNSA. This CDR3 has 14 amino acids. Trimming removed 7 bases from V and 2 bases from J, with 14 bases in between. CDR3: CASTKAGVQETQYF. The CDR3, as DNA: TGTGCCAGCACCAAAGCAGGGGTTCAAGAGACCCAGTACTTC. Based on the CDR3 plus reference TRBV7-2 and TRBJ2-5, the full variable domain is GAGVSQSPSNKVTEKGKDVELRCDPISGHTALYWYRQSLGQGLEFLIYFQGNSAPDKSGLPSDRFSAERTGGSVSTLTIQRTQQEDSAVYLCASTKAGVQETQYFGPGTRLLVL.

This clone showed up just a few times. This chain joins TRBV5-4 and TRBJ2-7, with 7 bases aligning to TRBD1. The CDR3 consists of 14 residues. Germline V gene data show CDR1 as SGHNT and CDR2 as YYREEE (reference sequence). V trimming: 2 bases; J trimming: 4 bases; junction bases outside the gene matches: 6. CDR3 nucleotide sequence: TGTGCCAGCAGCTTCAGGGGGAGTGGGTACGAGCAGTACTTC. It codes for CASSFRGSGYEQYF.

This clone was detected a few times. The chain joins TRBV18 to TRBJ1-6; tentative D call: TRBD1 (5 bases). The CDR3 loop spans 15 amino acids. Deletions cut 0 bases from V and 7 bases from J, with 10 bases between. Germline V gives CDR1 KGHSH, CDR2 LQKENI. CDR3 bases: TGTGCCAGCTCACCACCGGGGCAGAGCAATTCACCCCTCCACTTT. This translates into CASSPPGQSNSPLHF.

This rearrangement joins TRBV11-3 to TRBJ2-6; D possibly corresponds to TRBD2 (5 bases). The CDR3 sequence is 15 residues long. Germline values: CDR1 SGHNT, CDR2 YENEEA. The V gene lost 5 bases and the J gene lost 0 bases, with 8 bases spanning the gap. In DNA form, the CDR3 reads TGTGCCAGCAGCGGCCGGGACTCTGGGGCCAACGTCCTGACTTTC. Protein product: CASSGRDSGANVLTF.

The gene calls are TRBV9 and TRBJ2-7; tentatively, D is TRBD1 (5 bases). There are 14 residues in the CDR3. Trimming took 1 base from V and 2 from J, leaving 10 bases between them. Germline V gives CDR1 SGDLS, CDR2 YYNGEE. In DNA form, the CDR3 reads TGTGCCAGCAGCGTATTGGCGGACACCTACGAGCAGTACTTC. Protein sequence: CASSVLADTYEQYF.